This entry features one T cell receptor (beta chain) sequence. The antigen is undetermined. The source of the sample is a study of Ad26.COV2.S vaccination and SARS-CoV-2 variants. V was clipped by 2 bases and J by 1 base, with 12 bases between them. The CDR3 is 16 amino acids. Germline CDR1 reads SGHRS; CDR2 reads YFSETQ. TCRdb keeps only in-frame clones here, not all; method: immunoSEQ multiplex PCR. The data hold 350,000 to 450,000 clones, with around four fifths observed a single time. Study observations and caveats: Total T cell responses, in the TCR breadth and depth analyses, may have been underestimated.

Treatment denoted: around 19 received Ad26.COV2.S at low or high dose, single or two shots; 5 received placebo; per-sample allocation not given. It was on day 63 after the first vaccine or placebo injection that samples were taken. The individual, an adult aged 18-55 years, was a donor in Boston. The sequencing used peripheral blood, collected in a trial of Ad26.COV2.S vaccine versus placebo. This clonotype originated in a person between 18 and 65 years old who received the Ad26.COV2.S COVID-19 vaccine or a placebo. The chain recombines TRBV5-1 with TRBJ2-2, with a tentative D call TRBD2 (6 bases). The CDR3: CASSFGLAKNTGELFF. In DNA, the CDR3 is TGCGCCAGCAGCTTTGGCCTAGCGAAGAACACCGGGGAGCTGTTTTTT.